A single sample is the source of the 18 T cell receptor beta chains below, sequenced in a study of control samples from healthy donors and cancer patients. The data were produced by immunoSEQ multiplex PCR, yet TCRdb's version contains in-frame clones alone and is incomplete. The table lists 190,000 or so clones, 80% to 95% of them singletons. Input material: blood. Receptors were obtained from a man younger than 30 in good health.

This rearrangement joins TRBV24-1 to TRBJ2-1; 9 nucleotides line up with TRBD2. The trim removed 6 bases at V and 7 bases at J, leaving 6 bases unmatched. The CDR3 spans 14 residues. CDR1 and CDR2 (germline): KGHDR, SFDVKD. The CDR3 protein is CATSRVAGVNEQFF. CDR3 DNA sequence: TGTGCCACCAGTCGAGTAGCGGGGGTTAATGAGCAGTTCTTC.

The chain recombines TRBV7-3 with TRBJ1-1; D not resolved. Germline V lookup: CDR1 SGHTA, CDR2 FQGTGA. This CDR3 has 13 amino acids. Trimming took 0 bases from V and 5 from J, leaving 7 bases between them. The CDR3 nucleotides read TGTGCCAGCAGCTTAACGAAGACGACTGAAGCTTTCTTT. Amino acids: CASSLTKTTEAFF.

The V call is TRBV3-1 (or the pseudogene TRBV3-2), the J call TRBJ1-5; D is uncertain. V was cut by 1 base and J by 4 bases, with 11 bases left in between. The CDR3 loop spans 15 amino acids. The germline CDR1 and CDR2 sequences are LGHDT and YNNKEL (reference sequence). The CDR3 region has the DNA TGTGCCAGCAGCCAAGGAGTGGGAGGTAATCAGCCCCAGCATTTT. Translation gives CASSQGVGGNQPQHF.

This chain connects TRBV4-1 to TRBJ2-4, with 10 bases matching TRBD1. The CDR3 length is 19 residues. J was trimmed by 2 bases and V by 2 bases; bases with no gene match: 12. CDR1 MGHRA and CDR2 YSYEKL come from the germline V gene. The CDR3 DNA follows: TGCGCCAGCAGCCAAATCATGGCCCGACAGGGGGCGCCCAAAAACATTCAGTACTTC. Translation gives CASSQIMARQGAPKNIQYF.

V is TRBV27 and J is TRBJ2-2, with TRBD2 matching 11 bases. From germline, CDR1 is MNHEY and CDR2 SMNVEV (reference sequence). The V and J ends lost 8 bases and 3 bases, in that order; junction bases with no gene match: 2. The CDR3 contains 14 residues. The CDR3 region is CASLAGGYTGELFF. The CDR3, as DNA: TGTGCCAGCCTAGCGGGGGGATACACCGGGGAGCTGTTTTTT.

This rearrangement joins TRBV2 to TRBJ2-3, with D possibly being TRBD1 or TRBD2 (5 bases each). V shed 4 bases and J shed 2 bases, with 10 bases lying between them. This CDR3 is built from 14 residues. The germline gives CDR1 SNHLY, CDR2 FYNNEI. CDR3 nucleotides: TGTGCCAGCAGTGTTTGGGGGAACACAGATACGCAGTATTTT. Translation: CASSVWGNTDTQYF.

This clone has only a few counts. The chain joins TRBV18 to TRBJ1-5; D gene uncertain. Per the germline V gene, CDR1 is KGHSH and CDR2 is LQKENI. The CDR3 is made up of 14 amino acids. V was cut by 2 bases and J by 0 bases, with 5 bases left in between. The CDR3 loop reads CASSPGSSNQPQHF. Written as DNA, the CDR3 is TGTGCCAGCTCACCAGGAAGTAGCAATCAGCCCCAGCATTTT. The variable domain in full, with the rest retrieved from reference TRBV18 and TRBJ1-5, is NAGVMQNPRHLVRRRGQEARLRCSPMKGHSHVYWYRQLPEEGLKFMVYLQKENIIDESGMPKERFSAEFPKEGPSILRIQQVVRGDSAAYFCASSPGSSNQPQHFGDGTRLSIL.

This chain connects TRBV5-6 to TRBJ2-3; the match to TRBD1 covers 10 bases. This CDR3 contains 14 residues. Germline assignment: CDR1 SGHDT and CDR2 YYEEEE. The ends lost 4 bases at V and 7 bases at J; junction bases unmatched: 6. The DNA of the CDR3 is TGTGCCAGCAGCCAACGGACAGGGGGGAATACGCAGTATTTT. This sequence encodes CASSQRTGGNTQYF.

The J gene is TRBJ2-7, the V gene TRBV6-7; 9 bases align to TRBD1. TRBV6-7 is assigned to the ORF class and has an uncertain function. The CDR3 consists of 17 residues. V lost 10 bases, J lost 5 bases, and 21 bases stayed unmatched. The CDR3, as DNA: TGTGCCACCCCCCCTTACCTTCGGACAGGGGACAGAAACGAGCAGTACTTC. As protein: CATPPYLRTGDRNEQYF.

The chain carries TRBV13 and TRBJ1-5; 7 bases are shared with TRBD1. Germline CDR1 PRHDT, CDR2 FYEKMQ (reference sequence). V lost 5 bases and J lost 3; bases outside the gene matches: 7. This CDR3 is built from 15 residues. The CDR3: CASSPRQGYNQPQHF. The DNA for the CDR3 is TGTGCCAGCAGCCCGCGACAGGGCTACAATCAGCCCCAGCATTTT.

The chain has TRBV19 and TRBJ2-5; D call uncertain. V was cut by 3 bases and J by 4 bases, with 6 bases left in between. CDR1 is LNHDA and CDR2 is SQIVND in the germline V gene (reference sequence). The CDR3 consists of 12 residues. CDR3 nucleotides: TGTGCCAGTAGTATTATTGGAGAGACCCAGTACTTC. Protein product: CASSIIGETQYF. The variable domain in full, with the rest retrieved from reference TRBV19 and TRBJ2-5, is DGGITQSPKYLFRKEGQNVTLSCEQNLNHDAMYWYRQDPGQGLRLIYYSQIVNDFQKGDIAEGYSVSREKKESFPLTVTSAQKNPTAFYLCASSIIGETQYFGPGTRLLVL.

This clone appeared a single time. The V gene is TRBV30, the J gene TRBJ2-7, with 8 bases aligning to TRBD1. The CDR3 spans 14 residues. Germline CDR1 and CDR2: GTSNPN and SVGIG (reference sequence). Trimming removed 4 bases from V and 1 base from J; junction bases left unmatched: 6. The CDR3 is CAWNRGAGSYEQYF. The DNA for the CDR3 is TGTGCCTGGAACAGGGGGGCAGGGTCCTACGAGCAGTACTTC.

The genes are TRBV4-1 and TRBJ1-2; 10 nucleotides align to TRBD1. The V segment lost 6 bases and the J segment 6 bases; nucleotides outside the gene matches: 4. The CDR3 is made up of 13 amino acids. Germline V gene data show CDR1 as MGHRA and CDR2 as YSYEKL. The CDR3 DNA follows: TGCGCCAGCAGTGGACAGGGGGGTGATGGCTACACCTTC. Its protein product is CASSGQGGDGYTF.

This clone has more than one count but fewer than ten. The chain uses TRBV12-5 and TRBJ1-5; possible D gene TRBD1, 5 bases. V lost 7 bases, J lost 6 bases, and 10 bases lay in between. CDR3 length: 12 residues. The germline V gene encodes CDR1 LGHNT and CDR2 FRNRAP. The CDR3 sequence: CASEGVGQPQHF. The CDR3 coding sequence is TGTGCTAGTGAAGGGGTTGGTCAGCCCCAGCATTTT.

The chain joins TRBV7-6 to TRBJ2-7, with 11 bases identical to TRBD2. The CDR3 has 15 amino acids. The V and J ends lost 5 bases and 2 bases, in that order; junction bases with no gene match: 5. The germline V gene encodes CDR1 SGHVS and CDR2 FNYEAQ. The CDR3 region has the DNA TGTGCCAGCAGCCCGTTAGCGGGGGGGCCCTACGAGCAGTACTTC. This translates into CASSPLAGGPYEQYF.

The rearrangement joins TRBV5-4 to TRBJ2-7; TRBD2 is a possible D gene (5 bases). This CDR3 comprises 13 residues. Trimming cost V 2 bases and J 2 bases, with 8 bases left between them. Looked up from germline, CDR1 is SGHNT and CDR2 is YYREEE (reference sequence). The CDR3 coding sequence is TGTGCCAGCAGCTTTGGAGGAACCTACGAGCAGTACTTC. This translates into CASSFGGTYEQYF.

The CDR3 DNA is TGTGCCAGCATCCTCGAGGGTGTTGAAGCTTTCTTT. Translated, it gives CASILEGVEAFF. V usage is TRBV2 and J usage is TRBJ1-1; no definite D call. With 7 bases removed from V and 7 bases from J, the gap between germline ends came to 13 bases. This CDR3 spans 12 amino acids. CDR1 and CDR2 (germline): SNHLY, FYNNEI.

The V gene is TRBV28, the J gene TRBJ1-1, with D unresolved. Germline V gene lookup returns CDR1 MDHEN and CDR2 SYDVKM. CDR3 length: 11 amino acids. V was trimmed by 6 bases and J by 2 bases, leaving 4 bases between them. This CDR3 reads CASRTNTEAFF. In DNA, the CDR3 is TGTGCCAGCAGAACTAACACTGAAGCTTTCTTT.